These T cell receptor beta chains were read from a single sample in a study of T cell responses to AZD1222 COVID-19 vaccine. TCRdb's table, derived via immunoSEQ multiplex PCR, lists solely in-frame clones and lacks some. This table has some 200,000 clones, roughly 93% appearing once. The input for sequencing was peripheral blood, taken on day 0 of AZD1222 vaccination. The receptor set was obtained from an adult in good health. Each CDR3 is given with its conserved first and last residue. D genes are given only for firm matches. Expanded clones are given a class, and other clones once, few, many or no size at all.

size	J	D	V	DNA	CDR3
.	TRBJ1-2	TRBD1	TRBV3-1/TRBV3-2	TGTGCCAGCAGCCAAGAAGGGCAGGGGGGTGGCTACACCTTC	CASSQEGQGGGYTF
few	TRBJ1-6	TRBD1	TRBV5-4	TGTGCCAGCAGCTTCGGACAGGGATCTAGGGTTTCACCCCTCCACTTT	CASSFGQGSRVSPLHF
.	TRBJ1-5	TRBD1	TRBV19	TGTGCCAGCCGTCCCGGGACAGGTCGTTTGTATCAGCCCCAGCATTTT	CASRPGTGRLYQPQHF
.	TRBJ2-3	.	TRBV5-4	TGTGCCAGCAGGCGATTTGGAAGGGGCACAGATACGCAGTATTTT	CASRRFGRGTDTQYF
once	TRBJ2-6	.	TRBV14	TGTGCCAGCAGCCAAGATGGGGCCAACGTCCTGACTTTC	CASSQDGANVLTF
.	TRBJ1-1	.	TRBV6-6	TGTGCCAGCTTTGAGCGGGCCGCCGGGAACACTGAAGCTTTCTTT	CASFERAAGNTEAFF
.	TRBJ1-3	.	TRBV6-6	TGTGCCAGCAGGCCGGACGGTTACTCTGGAAACACCATATATTTT	CASRPDGYSGNTIYF
.	TRBJ1-1	.	TRBV18	TGTGCCAGCTCACCAAGATCTGGAACGAACACTGAAGCTTTCTTT	CASSPRSGTNTEAFF
.	TRBJ1-5	TRBD1	TRBV6-5	TGTGCCAGCAGCGAGGGACAGGAATTTTTTAAGCCCCAGCATTTT	CASSEGQEFFKPQHF
.	TRBJ2-5	.	TRBV19	TGTGCCAGTAGTAATAGCCAAGAGACCCAGTACTTC	CASSNSQETQYF
.	TRBJ1-1	.	TRBV3-1/TRBV3-2	TGTGCCAGCAGCCACCACGACGGGGCCAGTGAAGCTTTCTTT	CASSHHDGASEAFF
.	TRBJ2-6	.	TRBV3-1/TRBV3-2	TGTGCCAGCAGCCAGGTGTCTGGGGCCAACGTCCTGACTTTC	CASSQVSGANVLTF
.	TRBJ2-7	.	TRBV10-2	TGCGCCAGCAGTGAGTCCTTGGCGGGGAGACTATACGAGCAGTACTTC	CASSESLAGRLYEQYF
.	TRBJ1-5	TRBD1	TRBV6-5	TGTGCCAGCAGTTACGGGACAGGGGGCATGCCCCAGCATTTT	CASSYGTGGMPQHF
.	TRBJ2-1	TRBD2	TRBV7-6	TGTGCCAGCAGCCGCAACAATGGACTAGCGGGAGGGCCTGGGAATGAGCAGTTCTTC	CASSRNNGLAGGPGNEQFF
once	TRBJ1-1	TRBD1	TRBV2	TGTGCCAGCCAAACAGGGGCTGGGACTGAAGCTTTCTTT	CASQTGAGTEAFF
.	TRBJ1-1	.	TRBV10-1	TGCGCCAGCAGTAGGGACACCTTCACTGAAGCTTTCTTT	CASSRDTFTEAFF
.	TRBJ1-6	.	TRBV5-1	TGCGCCAGCAGCTTGGCCTCCTTCCAAAATTCACCCCTCCACTTT	CASSLASFQNSPLHF
.	TRBJ2-5	.	TRBV5-4	TGTGCCAGCAGCTTTTCAGCGACTGGCCAACAAGAGACCCAGTACTTC	CASSFSATGQQETQYF
.	TRBJ1-6	TRBD1	TRBV6-2/TRBV6-3	TGTGCCAGCAGTTTAGGGACAGCCTACATCTATTCACCCCTCCACTTT	CASSLGTAYIYSPLHF
.	TRBJ2-1	.	TRBV19	TGTGCCAGTAGTTCCGACGGGGGCTACAATGAGCAGTTCTTC	CASSSDGGYNEQFF
.	TRBJ1-1	.	TRBV30	TGTGCCTGGACGGGGAGCACTGAAGCTTTCTTT	CAWTGSTEAFF
.	TRBJ2-3	.	TRBV6-6	TGTGCCAGCGTCAGCGCATTAAGCACAGATACGCAGTATTTT	CASVSALSTDTQYF
.	TRBJ2-1	.	TRBV6-5	TGTGCCAGCAGCGCAAGGACAGCCTACAATGAGCAGTTCTTC	CASSARTAYNEQFF
.	TRBJ1-5	.	TRBV13	TGTGCCAGCAGCTTATCACACCCATACAATCAGCCCCAGCATTTT	CASSLSHPYNQPQHF
.	TRBJ1-1	.	TRBV5-4	TGTGCCAGCAGCTTAGTTGACAGAGTGAACACTGAAGCTTTCTTT	CASSLVDRVNTEAFF
.	TRBJ1-1	.	TRBV12-3/TRBV12-4	TGTGCCAGCAGCTTAATGGGTGCTGAAGCTTTCTTT	CASSLMGAEAFF
.	TRBJ2-7	TRBD1	TRBV7-2	TGTGCCAGCAGCTTACTGACAGGGAAGTACGAGCAGTACTTC	CASSLLTGKYEQYF
.	TRBJ1-2	TRBD1	TRBV2	TGTGCCAGACGACAGGGCCTCTGGGGCTACACCTTC	CARRQGLWGYTF
.	TRBJ1-2	.	TRBV7-8	TGTGCCAGCAGCTTAGTAGGTGGGGGAACTTATGGCTACACCTTC	CASSLVGGGTYGYTF
.	TRBJ1-4	TRBD1	TRBV19	TGTGCCAGTAGGCCCCGAAACAGGGGGCCAAGAGAAAAACTGTTTTTT	CASRPRNRGPREKLFF
.	TRBJ1-2	.	TRBV5-6	TGTGCCAGCAGCCCACTTGGGGGAACCTATGGCTACACCTTC	CASSPLGGTYGYTF
once	TRBJ2-7	.	TRBV7-6	TGTGCCAGCAGCAAGGGGAGCTCCTACGAGCAGTACTTC	CASSKGSSYEQYF
.	TRBJ1-2	.	TRBV5-4	TGTGCCAGCAGCTTGAGTGGGGGGACCTATGGCTACACCTTC	CASSLSGGTYGYTF
.	TRBJ2-2	.	TRBV7-2	TGTGCCAGCAGCTCGGGACAACTCACCGGGGAGCTGTTTTTT	CASSSGQLTGELFF
.	TRBJ2-2	TRBD2	TRBV7-7	TGTGCCAGCAACCCTCTCCTAGCGGGGGGCACCGGGGAGCTGTTTTTT	CASNPLLAGGTGELFF
.	TRBJ2-3	TRBD2	TRBV6-4	TGTGCCAGCAGTGACTCTAGCGGGGGGCCAGATACGCAGTATTTT	CASSDSSGGPDTQYF
.	TRBJ2-1	.	TRBV12-3/TRBV12-4	TGTGCCAGCAGTCAGGAGGGTAATGAGCAGTTCTTC	CASSQEGNEQFF
.	TRBJ2-3	.	TRBV7-7	TGTGCCAGCAGCTTAGGGACTGACACTAGCACAGATACGCAGTATTTT	CASSLGTDTSTDTQYF
.	TRBJ1-2	.	TRBV10-1	TGCGCCAGCAGTGCGGGTGGACAGCCAAACCCCTATGGCTACACCTTC	CASSAGGQPNPYGYTF
.	TRBJ2-1	TRBD2	TRBV18	TGTGCCAGCTCACCTTTCCTAGCGGGGACTGCTACGAAGTTCAATGAGCAGTTCTTC	CASSPFLAGTATKFNEQFF